Sequencing of this T cell receptor (beta chain) was carried out in a study of a mutant IDH1 vaccine in newly diagnosed glioma. Study details: Earlier care involved radiotherapy, temozolomide, or both, and the majority received both.

Some clones are missing from TCRdb's copy, which holds only in-frame ones; the method was immunoSEQ multiplex PCR. This table has around 53,000 clones, around 86% appearing once. The time point is: baseline, week 1 (first vaccination visit). Treatment indicated: pre-vaccination baseline after standard-of-care therapy. This CDR3 spans 12 amino acids. The V gene's germline CDR1 is LNHDA and CDR2 SQIVND (reference sequence). V was pared by 6 bases and J by 4 bases, with 6 bases between. Here the sequenced sample was PBMCs, taken from a glioma patient treated with radiotherapy, temozolomide or both. V usage is TRBV19 and J usage is TRBJ2-2; no clear D. The TCR comes from a man aged 40-50 years with glioma. CDR3 coding DNA: TGTGCCAGTAGGAACATCACCGGGGAGCTGTTTTTT. It specifies CASRNITGELFF.